One and the same sample provided the 27 T cell receptor beta chains below, sequenced in a study of cytomegalovirus exposure and HLA in healthy donors. PCR employed 60 Vbeta and 13 Jbeta primers. This table comes from immunoSEQ multiplex PCR, and its TCRdb copy is limited to in-frame clones, with some not included. The data show 100,000 to 150,000 clones, with around 80% seen just once and about 1% held by the top ten. Sequenced sample: PBMCs. These TCRs come from a woman in her 30s in good health and CMV-seronegative.

This chain joins TRBV9 and TRBJ2-1, with D possibly matching TRBD2 (6 bases). Trimming took off 7 bases at V and 6 bases at J, with 14 bases between the two ends. The germline CDR1 and CDR2 sequences are SGDLS and YYNGEE. The CDR3 consists of 13 residues. Here the CDR3 reads CASGRWSRNEQFF. CDR3 in DNA: TGTGCCAGCGGGAGGTGGTCTCGCAATGAGCAGTTCTTC.

The chain uses TRBV6-1 and TRBJ2-5; 7 positions agree with TRBD2. Unmatched junction bases numbered 3, after V lost 6 bases and J lost 2 bases. CDR3 length: 13 amino acids. Germline lookup yields CDR1 MNHNS and CDR2 SASEGT. DNA of the CDR3: TGTGCCAGCAGGGCTAGCGGACAAGAGACCCAGTACTTC. Residues: CASRASGQETQYF.

The chain joins TRBV11-2 to TRBJ2-5, with 7 bases fitting TRBD2. The length of the CDR3 is 16 residues. Trimming took 0 bases from V and 5 from J; bases not matched to a gene: 9. Germline values: CDR1 SGHAT, CDR2 FQNNGV. The CDR3 nucleotides read TGTGCCAGCAGCTTAGACGGTATAGGGAGGGTGGAGACCCAGTACTTC. The encoded protein is CASSLDGIGRVETQYF. Together with reference TRBV11-2 and TRBJ2-5, the CDR3 gives the full variable domain: EAGVAQSPRYKIIEKRQSVAFWCNPISGHATLYWYQQILGQGPKLLIQFQNNGVVDDSQLPKDRFSAERLKGVDSTLKIQPAKLEDSAVYLCASSLDGIGRVETQYFGPGTRLLVL.

This clone was seen a single time. CDR3: CASSPSHGTGVTGELFF. CDR3 coding DNA: TGTGCCAGCAGTCCCAGTCACGGGACAGGTGTAACCGGGGAGCTGTTTTTT. The J gene is TRBJ2-2, the V gene TRBV7-2, with TRBD1 identical over 8 bases. With 6 bases clipped from V and 5 bases from J, the junction kept 14 bases outside the gene matches. Per the germline V gene, CDR1 is SGHTA and CDR2 is FQGNSA. This CDR3 contains 17 residues.

The chain joins TRBV5-4 to TRBJ1-1; no clear D gene. Germline CDR1 is SGHNT and CDR2 is YYREEE (reference sequence). V was pared by 0 bases and J by 1 base, with 10 bases between. The CDR3 length is 15 residues. The CDR3 is CASSLAAGSNTEAFF. CDR3 in DNA: TGTGCCAGCAGCTTGGCCGCGGGGTCGAACACTGAAGCTTTCTTT.

This chain connects TRBV11-2 to TRBJ2-3, with D unclear. Germline CDR1 SGHAT, CDR2 FQNNGV. Trimming took 1 base from V and 2 from J, leaving 7 bases between them. This CDR3 region has 14 residues. CDR3: CASSLARFTDTQYF. In DNA form, the CDR3 reads TGTGCCAGCAGCTTAGCACGGTTCACAGATACGCAGTATTTT.

V gene TRBV11-3 combines with J gene TRBJ2-7; D is possibly TRBD1 (6 bases). CDR1 is SGHNT and CDR2 is YENEEA in the germline V gene. Trimming took off 0 bases at V and 5 bases at J, with 17 bases between the two ends. CDR3 length equals 16 residues. The CDR3 DNA reads as TGTGCCAGCAGCTTAGAAAGGCGGACAGCCCCTCACGAGCAGTACTTC. Its translation: CASSLERRTAPHEQYF.

V and J are TRBV5-6 and TRBJ2-3; TRBD2 might be the D (7 bases). V was cut by 2 bases and J by 5 bases, with 18 bases left in between. The CDR3 is 16 residues long. The germline V gene encodes CDR1 SGHDT and CDR2 YYEEEE. The CDR3 DNA is TGTGCCAGCAGCTTATTTAGGGGGGGCCTGAAAGATACGCAGTATTTT. The encoded protein is CASSLFRGGLKDTQYF. Filled out from reference TRBV5-6 and TRBJ2-3, the complete variable domain reads DAGVTQSPTHLIKTRGQQVTLRCSPKSGHDTVSWYQQALGQGPQFIFQYYEEEERQRGNFPDRFSGHQFPNYSSELNVNALLLGDSALYLCASSLFRGGLKDTQYFGPGTRLTVL.

The DNA for the CDR3 is TGTGCCAGCAGCTTAAGTACAGGCCTGAACACTGAAGCTTTCTTT. It translates to CASSLSTGLNTEAFF. This rearrangement joins TRBV7-9 to TRBJ1-1; D perhaps matches TRBD1 (5 bases). The CDR3 is 15 amino acids. V was pared by 2 bases and J by 0 bases, with 10 bases between. Germline values: CDR1 SEHNR, CDR2 FQNEAQ (reference sequence).

V usage is TRBV10-3 and J usage is TRBJ2-7; 10 nucleotides match TRBD1. The CDR3 runs 16 residues. The V segment lost 3 bases and the J segment 6 bases; nucleotides outside the gene matches: 11. In germline, CDR1 is ENHRY, CDR2 SYGVKD. The CDR3: CAISDRPRDRGSEQYF. DNA of the CDR3: TGTGCCATCAGTGACCGCCCGAGGGACAGGGGAAGCGAGCAGTACTTC.

The sample holds one count of this clone. V gene TRBV7-3 combines with J gene TRBJ2-3; D is possibly TRBD2 (6 bases). The V gene's germline CDR1 is SGHTA and CDR2 FQGTGA. The CDR3 has 15 amino acids. The germline V and J ends were trimmed by 5 bases and 5 bases, with 17 bases remaining between them. The CDR3 sequence: CASSQGLGAGDTQYF. For the CDR3, the DNA is TGTGCCAGCAGCCAGGGACTTGGGGCAGGAGATACGCAGTATTTT.

The V call is TRBV7-9, the J call TRBJ1-2, with D uncertain. V lost 2 bases and J 8 bases, leaving 18 bases between the germline ends. This CDR3 contains 15 residues. Germline V CDR1 and CDR2: SEHNR, FQNEAQ (reference sequence). The CDR3 DNA is TGTGCCAGCAGCTTATCCCCCCAACCCCCGCGCGGCTACACCTTC. Protein product: CASSLSPQPPRGYTF.

This clone was seen just once. The chain recombines TRBV7-8 with TRBJ2-7; TRBD2 aligns across 10 bases. V trimming: 5 bases; J trimming: 1 base; junction bases outside the gene matches: 8. The CDR3 spans 16 residues. Germline V gene sequence: CDR1 SGHVS, CDR2 FQNEAQ. In DNA, the CDR3 is TGTGCCAGCAGCCCAGGGGTAGCGGGAGGATCCTACGAGCAGTACTTC. It is translated as CASSPGVAGGSYEQYF.

The chain carries TRBV30 and TRBJ1-2; 10 nucleotides line up with TRBD1. Per germline, CDR1 GTSNPN and CDR2 SVGIG (reference sequence). The CDR3 totals 15 residues. The trim removed 4 bases at V and 3 bases at J, leaving 8 bases unmatched. This chain's CDR3 is CAWTTGQGGDYGYTF. The CDR3 DNA reads as TGTGCCTGGACCACCGGACAGGGGGGAGACTATGGCTACACCTTC.

This clone appeared once. This sequence joins TRBV7-8 and TRBJ1-3; TRBD1 might be the D (5 bases). Germline CDR1 reads SGHVS; CDR2 reads FQNEAQ. This CDR3 contains 14 residues. The V gene lost 3 bases and the J gene lost 8 bases, with 14 bases spanning the gap. The DNA for the CDR3 is TGTGCCAGCAGCTTTTGGACCTGGGGGGACACCATATATTTT. Its translation is CASSFWTWGDTIYF.

The CDR3 DNA reads TGCGCCAGCAGCCGACCAGGACTAGCGGGAGTGGATGAGCAGTTCTTC. Its translation: CASSRPGLAGVDEQFF. The chain has TRBV5-1 and TRBJ2-1; 13 nucleotides line up with TRBD2. This CDR3 has 16 residues. Per germline, CDR1 SGHRS and CDR2 YFSETQ. With 4 bases clipped from V and 8 bases from J, the junction kept 9 bases outside the gene matches.

This chain connects TRBV2 to TRBJ2-7, with D perhaps matching TRBD2 (7 bases). Germline lookup yields CDR1 SNHLY and CDR2 FYNNEI. Trimming stripped 8 bases from V and 7 bases from J, with 15 bases between. The CDR3 has 12 residues. The CDR3 DNA sequence: TGTGCCAGCGGGGGGGGGCTGGGAGAGCAGTACTTC. Protein sequence: CASGGGLGEQYF.

This chain links TRBV7-9 with TRBJ1-1; D gene uncertain. This CDR3 has 13 amino acids. CDR1 is SEHNR, CDR2 FQNEAQ, per germline (reference sequence). V lost 0 bases and J 4 bases, leaving 6 bases between the germline ends. CDR3 sequence (DNA): TGTGCCAGCAGCTTAGCCTCGTCCACTGAAGCTTTCTTT. The encoded protein is CASSLASSTEAFF. The full variable domain, in which reference TRBV7-9 and TRBJ1-1 provide the parts outside the CDR3, is DTGVSQNPRHKITKRGQNVTFRCDPISEHNRLYWYRQTLGQGPEFLTYFQNEAQLEKSRLLSDRFSAERPKGSFSTLEIQRTEQGDSAMYLCASSLASSTEAFFGQGTRLTVV.

The chain is built from TRBV12-5 and TRBJ2-1, with D possibly matching TRBD2 (6 bases). CDR1 LGHNT and CDR2 FRNRAP come from the germline V gene. The CDR3 runs to 17 residues. The V and J ends lost 3 bases and 1 base respectively, with 16 bases between them. The CDR3 DNA reads TGTGCTAGTGGTTTCGGGACTGTTGTTAGATCCTACAATGAGCAGTTCTTC. Protein: CASGFGTVVRSYNEQFF.

The chain has TRBV7-2 and TRBJ2-1; 8 positions match TRBD2. The CDR3 is made up of 13 amino acids. Losses at the gene ends were 5 bases for V and 9 bases for J; bases not matched to a gene: 6. Germline CDR1 and CDR2: SGHTA and FQGNSA. The CDR3 DNA reads as TGTGCCAGCAGCCCCGGGACTAGTCGTGAGCAGTTCTTC. It yields the protein CASSPGTSREQFF.

This rearrangement joins TRBV19 to TRBJ2-4; TRBD1 matches 7 bases. Trimming at V came to 6 bases and at J to 2 bases, leaving 7 bases not matched to a gene. Germline V gene lookup returns CDR1 LNHDA and CDR2 SQIVND (reference sequence). This CDR3 spans 15 amino acids. CDR3 sequence (DNA): TGTGCCAGTAGCGCCCTGGGACAGCCCAAAAACATTCAGTACTTC. Its protein product is CASSALGQPKNIQYF.

The rearrangement links TRBV30 to TRBJ1-6, with TRBD1 as a possible D gene (6 bases). V lost 4 bases, J lost 6 bases, and 16 bases lay in between. Germline lookup yields CDR1 GTSNPN and CDR2 SVGIG (reference sequence). The CDR3 covers 15 residues. The CDR3 sequence is CAWKGQGIPNSPLHF. CDR3 in DNA: TGTGCCTGGAAGGGGCAGGGGATCCCTAATTCACCCCTCCACTTT.

The chain recombines TRBV5-1 with TRBJ1-1; D is unresolved. V was cut by 5 bases and J by 0 bases, with 11 bases left in between. The germline V gene encodes CDR1 SGHRS and CDR2 YFSETQ. CDR3 length: 14 amino acids. CDR3 residues: CASRTHGMNTEAFF. The CDR3, as DNA: TGCGCCAGCAGGACCCACGGGATGAACACTGAAGCTTTCTTT.

This clone has a single count. V gene TRBV29-1 combines with J gene TRBJ2-3; 7 positions match TRBD2. This CDR3 has 15 amino acids. Germline loops: CDR1 SQVTM, CDR2 ANQGSEA. Trimming at V came to 1 base and at J to 1 base, leaving 5 bases not matched to a gene. CDR3: CSVEGRGGGTDTQYF. CDR3 bases: TGCAGCGTTGAAGGGCGGGGAGGGGGCACAGATACGCAGTATTTT.

This chain links TRBV6-6 with TRBJ2-1; 12 bases map to TRBD1. The J segment lost 14 bases and the V segment lost 2 bases, leaving 10 bases of the junction unmatched. This CDR3 has 15 residues. Looked up from germline, CDR1 is MNHNY and CDR2 is SVGAGI (reference sequence). The CDR3 spells CASSYPGQGASGKFF. The CDR3 nucleotides read TGTGCCAGCAGTTACCCGGGACAGGGGGCGTCAGGCAAGTTCTTC.

J is TRBJ1-2 and V is TRBV19; the D gene is possibly TRBD1 (5 bases). Deletions cut 6 bases from V and 4 bases from J, with 12 bases between. Germline V gene sequence: CDR1 LNHDA, CDR2 SQIVND (reference sequence). The CDR3 sequence is 13 residues long. The CDR3 loop reads CASRGQGGYGYTF. Written as DNA, the CDR3 is TGTGCCAGTAGGGGCCAGGGAGGCTATGGCTACACCTTC. The full variable domain, completed using reference TRBV19 and TRBJ1-2, is DGGITQSPKYLFRKEGQNVTLSCEQNLNHDAMYWYRQDPGQGLRLIYYSQIVNDFQKGDIAEGYSVSREKKESFPLTVTSAQKNPTAFYLCASRGQGGYGYTFGSGTRLTVV.

V and J are TRBV4-3 and TRBJ2-7; 9 bases map to TRBD1. CDR1 and CDR2 (germline): LGHNA, YSLEER. The CDR3 covers 14 residues. The V and J ends lost 3 bases and 2 bases, in that order; junction bases with no gene match: 2. The CDR3 region is CASSHGTGPYEQYF. CDR3 sequence (DNA): TGCGCCAGCAGCCATGGGACAGGGCCCTACGAGCAGTACTTC.